This T cell receptor (beta chain) was captured by sequencing in a study of HIV-infected patients and healthy controls. CDR1 is WSHSY and CDR2 is SAAADI in the germline V gene. The CDR3 covers 17 residues. V trimming: 8 bases; J trimming: 0 bases; junction bases outside the gene matches: 11. This clonotype appeared many times. Alpha and beta constant-region primers primed reverse transcription of around 550 ng RNA. Separate chain-specific third strand synthesis with multiplexing indices produced the alpha and beta libraries. TCRdb re-derived calls from the 5' RACE reads in MiXCR, one entry per CDR3 protein. The table has 15,000 to 20,000 distinct CDR3 sequences, around 5% seen once. Whole blood was used without fractionation, so all unsorted peripheral T cells were included.

This TCR derives from an adult in good health. The sample comprised blood. The rearrangement links TRBV10-2 to TRBJ2-3; 10 nucleotides match TRBD2. The CDR3 here is CASQVLAGLESTDTQYF. The CDR3 DNA reads TGCGCCAGCCAGGTACTAGCGGGACTCGAAAGCACAGATACGCAGTATTTT.